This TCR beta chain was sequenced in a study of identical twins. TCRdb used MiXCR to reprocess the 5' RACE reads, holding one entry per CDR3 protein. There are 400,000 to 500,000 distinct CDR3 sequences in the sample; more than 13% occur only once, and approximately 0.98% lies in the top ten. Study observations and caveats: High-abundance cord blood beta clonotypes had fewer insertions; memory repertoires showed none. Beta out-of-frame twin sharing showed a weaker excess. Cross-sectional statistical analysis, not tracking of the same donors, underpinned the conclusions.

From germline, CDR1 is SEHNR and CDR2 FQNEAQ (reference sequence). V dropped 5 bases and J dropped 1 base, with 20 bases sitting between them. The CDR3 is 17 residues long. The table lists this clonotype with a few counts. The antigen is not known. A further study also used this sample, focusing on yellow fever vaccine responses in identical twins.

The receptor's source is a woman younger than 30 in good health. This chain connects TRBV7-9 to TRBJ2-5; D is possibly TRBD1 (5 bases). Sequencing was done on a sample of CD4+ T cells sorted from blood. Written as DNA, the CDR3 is TGTGCCAGCAGCGGAACTCGACAGAAAGCACCCCAAGAGACCCAGTACTTC. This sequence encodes CASSGTRQKAPQETQYF. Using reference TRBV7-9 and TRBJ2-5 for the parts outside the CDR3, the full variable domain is DTGVSQNPRHKITKRGQNVTFRCDPISEHNRLYWYRQTLGQGPEFLTYFQNEAQLEKSRLLSDRFSAERPKGSFSTLEIQRTEQGDSAMYLCASSGTRQKAPQETQYFGPGTRLLVL.